This TCR beta chain emerged from a study of blood T cell repertoires in COVID-19. Turning to the study itself: The United States, Italy and Spain supplied acute and convalescent COVID-19 samples. Nucleic acid was either cDNA or gDNA, and it came from T cells, B-cell-depleted T cells, or PBMCs.

Original methodology: By means of reference gene primer amplification, nucleated cell counts were estimated. This table comes from immunoSEQ multiplex PCR, and its TCRdb copy is limited to in-frame clones, with some not included. That table is the source of V, J and clone size, and D and trimming were worked out from the DNA. The sample has under 130,000 clones; 75% to 90% are singletons. Sequenced material: peripheral blood. This clonotype was obtained from a woman of 80 years or more with acute or convalescent COVID-19.

DNA for the CDR3: TGTGCCAGCAGTTACTACACAGGCCGCTCCTACAATGAGCAGTTCTTC. Its protein is CASSYYTGRSYNEQFF. The V gene is TRBV6-2 or TRBV6-3, the J gene TRBJ2-1; a weak D match, TRBD1 (5 bases). Trimming shortened V by 1 base and J by 0 bases, and 10 bases separated the two germline ends. This CDR3 is 16 amino acids long. Per germline, CDR1 MNHEY and CDR2 SVGEGT.